This T cell receptor (beta chain) was observed in a study of T-cell reconstitution after alpha-beta-depleted transplantation in children. This clonotype occurred a few times. Library preparation (for TCRbeta) was performed with unique molecular identifiers. TCRdb reprocessed the PCR reads with MiXCR, giving one entry per CDR3 protein. The table has about 250,000 distinct CDR3 sequences, 20% to 30% seen once. CDR3 length: 15 residues. CDR1 and CDR2 from the germline V gene are ENHRY and SYGVKD. Trimming left V 0 bases short and J 3 bases short, with 10 bases between. The sample was PBMCs, mostly from graft donor cells, taken 360 days after TCRalphabeta/CD19-depleted stem cell transplant. The TCR was taken from a female patient aged 2-10 years who had a stem cell transplant for congenital amegakaryocytic thrombocytopenia, so the T cells may come from the graft donor. This chain connects TRBV10-3 to TRBJ2-3; a weak D match, TRBD2 (6 bases). Here the CDR3 reads CAISESTSGTDTQYF. The CDR3 nucleotides are TGTGCCATCAGTGAGTCGACGAGCGGGACAGATACGCAGTATTTT.